What follows are 11 T cell receptor beta chains derived from one specimen sequenced in a study of blood T cell repertoires in COVID-19. TCRdb's copy holds only in-frame clones and misses some; the assay was immunoSEQ multiplex PCR. The sample yields 150,000 to 200,000 clones, around 86% seen once. Sequencing was done on a sample of peripheral blood. The receptors were gathered from a man aged 70 or older with acute or convalescent COVID-19.

This chain joins TRBV5-1 and TRBJ1-3; D is uncertain. V gave up 0 bases and J gave up 0 bases, with 7 bases separating them. This CDR3 has 15 residues. Germline CDR1 and CDR2: SGHRS and YFSETQ. As DNA, the CDR3 is TGCGCCAGCAGCTTGGGTGTAGTCTCTGGAAACACCATATATTTT. Translation: CASSLGVVSGNTIYF.

V and J are TRBV7-2 and TRBJ2-1; 8 bases match TRBD2. The ends lost 4 bases at V and 9 bases at J; junction bases unmatched: 8. The CDR3 runs 14 residues. Germline V gene data show CDR1 as SGHTA and CDR2 as FQGNSA. The CDR3 DNA reads as TGTGCCAGCAGCTCGATCGGGGGGGGCCGTGAGCAGTTCTTC. Its protein is CASSSIGGGREQFF.

The chain uses TRBV3-1 (or the pseudogene TRBV3-2) and TRBJ2-4; 12 bases match TRBD2. Germline CDR1 is LGHDT and CDR2 is YNNKEL (reference sequence). Losses at the gene ends were 0 bases for V and 1 base for J; bases not matched to a gene: 4. The CDR3 covers 18 residues. This chain's CDR3 is CASSQDPTSGRAKNIQYF. The CDR3 DNA follows: TGTGCCAGCAGCCAAGATCCAACTAGCGGGAGGGCCAAAAACATTCAGTACTTC.

The chain employs TRBV4-3 and TRBJ1-4; the D gene is possibly TRBD1 (6 bases). Germline values: CDR1 LGHNA, CDR2 YSLEER. V lost 0 bases and J 8 bases, leaving 13 bases between the germline ends. This CDR3 spans 15 amino acids. The DNA for the CDR3 is TGCGCCAGCAGCCAAGACGGGCAGGGGTCGGAAAAACTGTTTTTT. Protein product: CASSQDGQGSEKLFF.

This rearrangement joins TRBV30 to TRBJ2-7, with D perhaps TRBD1 (5 bases). The CDR3 runs to 13 residues. V lost 0 bases and J lost 2, with 8 bases in between. CDR1 is GTSNPN and CDR2 is SVGIG in the germline V gene (reference sequence). As DNA, the CDR3 is TGTGCCTGGAGTGTACAGGTCACCTACGAGCAGTACTTC. It encodes CAWSVQVTYEQYF.

The chain recombines TRBV2 with TRBJ1-6, with D hard to call. The CDR3 runs 14 residues. V was clipped by 7 bases and J by 5 bases, with 12 bases between them. Germline loops: CDR1 SNHLY, CDR2 FYNNEI. The CDR3 bases are TGTGCCAGCACCACCCCAAGCAATAATTCACCCCTCCACTTT. It is translated as CASTTPSNNSPLHF.

V gene TRBV19 combines with J gene TRBJ2-3, with 9 positions matching TRBD2. V shed 6 bases, J shed 0 bases, and the junction held 4 bases outside the gene matches. Germline V gene lookup returns CDR1 LNHDA and CDR2 SQIVND (reference sequence). This CDR3 has 15 residues. CDR3 loop: CASSPLAGSTDTQYF. CDR3 nucleotides: TGTGCCAGTAGCCCACTAGCGGGTAGCACAGATACGCAGTATTTT.

This chain joins TRBV30 and TRBJ1-1, with D unclear. The germline gives CDR1 GTSNPN, CDR2 SVGIG (reference sequence). CDR3 size: 13 residues. Trimming took 2 bases from V and 5 from J, leaving 12 bases between them. For the CDR3, the DNA is TGTGCCTGGAGTATCCTCCGAGGGACTGAAGCTTTCTTT. Amino acids: CAWSILRGTEAFF.

This chain connects TRBV10-3 to TRBJ1-1, with D possibly matching TRBD1 (5 bases). Germline CDR1 is ENHRY and CDR2 is SYGVKD. Between the trimmed V and J ends, which lost 0 bases and 0 bases, there was a span of 14 bases. The CDR3 spans 17 residues. The chain's CDR3 is CAISESNGWGLNTEAFF. The CDR3, as DNA: TGTGCCATCAGTGAGTCGAACGGGTGGGGCTTGAACACTGAAGCTTTCTTT.

The chain links TRBV7-2 to TRBJ1-5; 8 bases align to TRBD1. The CDR3 totals 15 residues. Germline-derived CDR1 and CDR2 are SGHTA and FQGNSA. Trimming at V came to 4 bases and at J to 6 bases, leaving 8 bases not matched to a gene. In nucleotides, the CDR3 is TGTGCCAGCAGCTCCCAACAGGGGGTAGGTCAGCCCCAGCATTTT. Its protein is CASSSQQGVGQPQHF.

The table lists this clone with a count of one. This chain uses TRBV7-8 with TRBJ2-3; D is perhaps TRBD2 (5 bases). The CDR3 runs to 14 residues. V lost 3 bases and J lost 4, with 11 bases in between. Germline values: CDR1 SGHVS, CDR2 FQNEAQ. CDR3 loop: CASSFSAGADTQYF. The CDR3 nucleotides read TGTGCCAGCAGCTTTAGCGCCGGTGCAGATACGCAGTATTTT.